The T cell receptor (beta chain) described here comes from a study of blood T cells in healthy people across ages. Study findings and constraints: Diversity estimates from one million T cells were considered underestimates. Long-lived donors had more naive CD4+ cells and higher diversity than aged donors.

The amount of total RNA extracted per sample was at least 5 micrograms. PCR was performed a second time for 7 to 11 cycles using a sample-barcoded 5' primer and a J-beta primer mix. TCRdb reprocessed the 5' RACE reads via MiXCR and lists one record per CDR3 protein. The table lists around 800,000 distinct CDR3 sequences, less than 80% of them singletons, with about a quarter in the top ten. V was pared by 2 bases and J by 1 base, with 19 bases between. The CDR3 runs to 18 residues. This clonotype was detected only once. The antigen remains unidentified. The sequence was obtained from a man aged 25 to 40 in good health. Source material: blood. V gene TRBV12-3 or TRBV12-4 combines with J gene TRBJ2-3; tentative D call: TRBD1 (7 bases). The CDR3 here is CASSLRRGLGVGTDTQYF. CDR3 coding DNA: TGTGCCAGCAGTTTAAGGAGGGGGCTAGGAGTCGGCACAGATACGCAGTATTTT.